What follows are 5 T cell receptor beta chains derived from one specimen sequenced in a study of T cells in Graves' hyperthyroidism and ophthalmopathy. RNA transcripts yielded amplified TCR beta CDR3 regions. An initial round of RT-PCR targeting the TCR CDR3 relied on the HTBI primer set. TCRdb ran MiXCR on the multiplex PCR reads and lists one entry per CDR3 protein. This table holds approximately 870,000 distinct CDR3 sequences, 38% found once. The sequenced material came from blood. The receptors derive from a man younger than 35 with Graves' hyperthyroidism.

V gene TRBV7-2 combines with J gene TRBJ2-5, with 9 bases that match TRBD2. The length of the CDR3 is 18 residues. V shed 6 bases and J 6 bases; nucleotides not matched to a gene: 20. CDR1 and CDR2 (germline): SGHTA, FQGNSA. This chain's CDR3 is CASSQGGRLAVLGQTQYF. The CDR3 DNA is TGTGCCAGCAGTCAGGGCGGGCGACTAGCGGTTTTAGGGCAGACCCAGTACTTC.

V is TRBV7-9 and J is TRBJ2-7; weak D call: TRBD1 (5 bases). The V gene's germline CDR1 is SEHNR and CDR2 FQNEAQ (reference sequence). V was clipped by 6 bases and J by 2 bases, with 17 bases between them. CDR3 size: 15 residues. CDR3: CASSNPRVPAYEQYF. DNA of the CDR3: TGTGCCAGCAGTAATCCCAGGGTCCCCGCCTACGAGCAGTACTTC.

This chain uses TRBV6-5 with TRBJ1-4; the match to TRBD1 covers 9 bases. This CDR3 is 13 amino acids long. Germline assignment: CDR1 MNHEY and CDR2 SVGAGI. V lost 5 bases to trimming and J lost 14 bases; unmatched junction nucleotides: 9. The CDR3: CASSPTGGTGLFF. DNA for the CDR3: TGTGCCAGCAGTCCTACAGGGGGCACGGGGCTGTTTTTT.

This clonotype was observed a handful of times. This rearrangement joins TRBV5-1 to TRBJ2-7; D perhaps matches TRBD1 (6 bases). CDR1 SGHRS and CDR2 YFSETQ come from the germline V gene. V lost 4 bases, J lost 4 bases, and 18 bases lay in between. CDR3 length: 15 amino acids. The CDR3 DNA follows: TGCGCCAGCAGCCTCCTACCGGGACAATTGTACGAGCAGTACTTC. The encoded protein is CASSLLPGQLYEQYF.

J is TRBJ1-2 and V is TRBV4-1, with D unclear. Trimming shortened V by 2 bases and J by 8 bases, and 15 bases separated the two germline ends. This CDR3 has 14 residues. Germline CDR1 MGHRA, CDR2 YSYEKL. The CDR3 is CASSQPTSSTGYTF. The CDR3 coding sequence is TGCGCCAGCAGCCAACCTACAAGTTCAACCGGCTACACCTTC.